These T cell receptor beta chains were read from a single sample in a study of blood T cell repertoires in COVID-19. Only in-frame clones appear in the TCRdb table, and some are missing; sequencing was by immunoSEQ multiplex PCR. The table includes around 180,000 clones, more than 85% detected once. Sequenced material: peripheral blood. These receptors all stem from a woman aged 25 to 39 with active or convalescent COVID-19. Each CDR3 is given with its conserved first and last residue. D genes are given only for firm matches. The size of a clone is reported for some rows only, either as once, few or many, or as a class for expanded clones.

v_gene	d_gene	abundance	j_gene	CDR3nt	CDR3aa
TRBV29-1	NA	once	TRBJ2-7	TGCAGCGGATCTCTTGGGTGGCCTAGCTACGAGCAGTACTTC	CSGSLGWPSYEQYF
TRBV6-5	NA	NA	TRBJ2-7	TGTGCCAGCAGTTACGGCGGGCCTAGCTCCTACGAGCAGTACTTC	CASSYGGPSSYEQYF
TRBV7-9	TRBD2	NA	TRBJ2-7	TGTGCCAGCAGCTTGACGGGAGGGCCGGCCTACGAGCAGTACTTC	CASSLTGGPAYEQYF
TRBV19	NA	NA	TRBJ1-2	TGTGCCAGTCGGGGGGAGGAGAGGGGTCACTATGGCTACACCTTC	CASRGEERGHYGYTF
TRBV7-8	NA	few	TRBJ1-1	TGTGCCAGCAGCTCCTCGACAGGCCCACCACAGGACACTGAAGCTTTCTTT	CASSSSTGPPQDTEAFF
TRBV12-3/TRBV12-4	NA	NA	TRBJ2-7	TGTGCCAGCAGTTTACAGGGTCTCTACGAGCAGTACTTC	CASSLQGLYEQYF
TRBV29-1	TRBD1	many	TRBJ1-1	TGCAGCGTGTCCAGGGGGATGGGATACACTGAAGCTTTCTTT	CSVSRGMGYTEAFF
TRBV28	NA	NA	TRBJ1-5	TGTGCCAGCACCGAGACAGGAAATAGCAATCAGCCCCAGCATTTT	CASTETGNSNQPQHF
TRBV5-1	TRBD2	few	TRBJ2-2	TGCGCCAGCAGCCCCTTCCAGGGAGGGAGTGGGGAGCTGTTTTTT	CASSPFQGGSGELFF
TRBV18	NA	NA	TRBJ2-3	TGCACAGGGCCTGAGGGGGATACGCAGTATTTT	CTGPEGDTQYF
TRBV21-1	NA	NA	TRBJ2-7	TGTGCACGAAAGCCGGGCGAGCAGTACTTC	CARKPGEQYF
TRBV11-2	NA	NA	TRBJ1-6	TGTGCCAGCAGCTTAGTCGGGTTCCGGCTGGATTCACCCCTCCACTTT	CASSLVGFRLDSPLHF
TRBV5-1	NA	NA	TRBJ1-4	TGCGCCAGCAGGGGCACAGGGTTAACAACTAATGAAAAACTGTTTTTT	CASRGTGLTTNEKLFF
TRBV2	TRBD2	many	TRBJ2-1	TGTGCCAGCAGTGAGACTAGCGGGGGCAATGAGCAGTTCTTC	CASSETSGGNEQFF
TRBV19	NA	once	TRBJ1-1	TGTGCCAGTAGTATTAGAGGGCCAGGTACTGAAGCTTTCTTT	CASSIRGPGTEAFF
TRBV10-3	TRBD1	NA	TRBJ1-3	TGTGCCATCAGGGGACAGCCCTTCTCTGGAAACACCATATATTTT	CAIRGQPFSGNTIYF
TRBV5-6	NA	NA	TRBJ2-3	TGTGCCAGCGGGTGGGGGGGCCCCCTCACAGATACGCAGTATTTT	CASGWGGPLTDTQYF
TRBV19	NA	NA	TRBJ1-1	TGTGCCAGTAGTATTATGGGGCTTTACACTGAAGCTTTCTTT	CASSIMGLYTEAFF
TRBV10-3	TRBD1	NA	TRBJ2-7	TGTGCCATCAGCGGGACAGGGGGCCTTTCCTACGAGCAGTACTTC	CAISGTGGLSYEQYF
TRBV7-9	NA	NA	TRBJ1-5	TGTGCCAGCAGCTATACAGGTCGCGGGGGCAATCAGCCCCAGCATTTT	CASSYTGRGGNQPQHF
TRBV2	NA	NA	TRBJ1-1	TGTGCCAGCAGCCCGGACAGCCTGAACACTGAAGCTTTCTTT	CASSPDSLNTEAFF
TRBV30	NA	NA	TRBJ1-5	TGTGCCTGGAGTGTACAGGGTAATCAGCCCCAGCATTTT	CAWSVQGNQPQHF
TRBV5-1	NA	NA	TRBJ2-2	TGCGCCAGCAGCTTAGCGGCCGGGGAGCTGTTTTTT	CASSLAAGELFF
TRBV7-7	TRBD2	NA	TRBJ2-5	TGTGCTAGCAGCCCCGGACTAGCGGGAGGAAGAGAGACCCAGTACTTC	CASSPGLAGGRETQYF
TRBV18	NA	NA	TRBJ1-1	TGTGCCAGCTCACCCAAGGACAGCCCTAATACCCAGAACACTGAAGCTTTCTTT	CASSPKDSPNTQNTEAFF
TRBV6-5	TRBD2	NA	TRBJ2-5	TGTGCCAGCAGTACAGCCGGGGGGATGGAGACCCAGTACTTC	CASSTAGGMETQYF
TRBV27	NA	NA	TRBJ1-5	TGTGCCAGCAGTTTACAGGGCGATCAGCCCCAGCATTTT	CASSLQGDQPQHF
TRBV6-5	NA	NA	TRBJ1-5	TGTGCCAGCAGTCCGCTCCTATCTGGGCCCCAGCATTTT	CASSPLLSGPQHF
TRBV11-2	TRBD2	NA	TRBJ2-7	TGTGCCAGCAGCCTAGGACTAGCGGGAGGGAACTACGAGCAGTACTTC	CASSLGLAGGNYEQYF
TRBV5-6	TRBD2	NA	TRBJ2-3	TGTGCCAGCAGTCCTAGCGGGGGGGGCACAGATACGCAGTATTTT	CASSPSGGGTDTQYF
TRBV25-1	NA	NA	TRBJ1-2	TGTGCCAGCAGTGAATATGGGGCAGCTAACTATGGCTACACCTTC	CASSEYGAANYGYTF
TRBV7-2	NA	NA	TRBJ1-2	TGTGCCAGCAGCTCGCAGTTGAACTATGGCTACACCTTC	CASSSQLNYGYTF
TRBV24-1	NA	once	TRBJ2-1	TGTGCCACCAGTGTACCAGGACGGGGTGAGCAGTTCTTC	CATSVPGRGEQFF
TRBV6-5	NA	NA	TRBJ1-1	TGTGCCAGCAAACACAAGACAGTCGTGTCTGAAGCTTTCTTT	CASKHKTVVSEAFF
TRBV2	TRBD1	once	TRBJ1-2	TGTGCCAGCAGTGAAGGGGGGACAGGAGGCGGCTACACCTTC	CASSEGGTGGGYTF
TRBV5-1	NA	NA	TRBJ1-1	TGCGCCAGCAGCCAGAACGGACTCAACACTGAAGCTTTCTTT	CASSQNGLNTEAFF
TRBV28	NA	NA	TRBJ1-2	TGTGCCAGCAGTTACCCTCCGAGGGCGTATGGCTACACCTTC	CASSYPPRAYGYTF
TRBV24-1	TRBD2	NA	TRBJ2-1	TGTGCCACGAGAGGACTAGCGGGCGATGAGCAGTTCTTC	CATRGLAGDEQFF
TRBV9	NA	NA	TRBJ1-4	TGTGCCAGCAGCCCGTCGGGACTCACTAATGAAAAACTGTTTTTT	CASSPSGLTNEKLFF
TRBV7-2	TRBD1	NA	TRBJ2-4	TGTGCCAGCAGCCCGGACAGGGTGGAGGAGGCCAAAAACATTCAGTACTTC	CASSPDRVEEAKNIQYF
TRBV28	TRBD1	few	TRBJ1-4	TGTGCCAGTAAACGGACAGGGGTTAATGAAAAACTGTTTTTT	CASKRTGVNEKLFF
TRBV19	NA	once	TRBJ1-5	TGTGCCAGTAGTACAGTCGGAGGGCCCCAGCATTTT	CASSTVGGPQHF
TRBV12-3/TRBV12-4	NA	few	TRBJ1-5	TGTGCCAGCAGTTTAAGCAGCAATCAGCCCCAGCATTTT	CASSLSSNQPQHF
TRBV27	TRBD1	NA	TRBJ1-2	TGTGCCAGCAGTCCCCGGACAGGGGAATACGGCTACACCTTC	CASSPRTGEYGYTF
TRBV3-1/TRBV3-2	NA	NA	TRBJ1-4	TGTGCCAGCAGCCAAGGGGTGTGGCGGTGGAATGAAAAACTGTTTTTT	CASSQGVWRWNEKLFF
TRBV28	TRBD1	once	TRBJ1-1	TGTGCCAGCAGTTTTTGGGGCAGGGGGCAGATAACTGAAGCTTTCTTT	CASSFWGRGQITEAFF
TRBV5-4	NA	NA	TRBJ1-1	TGTGCCAGCAGCTTAAGCCTAAGTTCGGCTGAAGCTTTCTTT	CASSLSLSSAEAFF
TRBV24-1	TRBD2	NA	TRBJ2-1	TGTGCCACCAGTGACAATGTAGCGGGAGTTAATGAGCAGTTCTTC	CATSDNVAGVNEQFF
TRBV9	TRBD1	NA	TRBJ1-4	TGTGCCAGCAATCGAGGGGACAGGGGGAGGAATGAAAAACTGTTTTTT	CASNRGDRGRNEKLFF
TRBV12-3/TRBV12-4	NA	NA	TRBJ1-2	TGTGCCAGCAGTTTGGGGCAGGGGAGTGGCTACACCTTC	CASSLGQGSGYTF
TRBV20-1	TRBD1	NA	TRBJ1-1	TGCAGTGCTCGGCAGGGGGTTGAAGCTTTCTTT	CSARQGVEAFF
TRBV28	TRBD2	NA	TRBJ2-7	TGTGCCAGCAGTTTTGGACTAGTGGGGTCTACTACGGAGCAGTACTTC	CASSFGLVGSTTEQYF
TRBV11-3	NA	NA	TRBJ1-2	TGTGCCAGCAGCTTAGATCCGGTCCACGGCTACACCTTC	CASSLDPVHGYTF
TRBV3-1/TRBV3-2	TRBD1	NA	TRBJ2-2	TGTGCCAGCAGCCAACAAGACAGGGGGGCCGGGGAGCTGTTTTTT	CASSQQDRGAGELFF
TRBV5-1	TRBD1	once	TRBJ2-5	TGCGCCAGCAGGAGGGACAGGGGACATTCGAGCGGGACCCAGTACTTC	CASRRDRGHSSGTQYF